This TCR beta chain was recovered during a study of blood T cells in healthy people across ages. With a J-beta primer mix and a sample-barcoded 5' primer, a second PCR ran about 7 to 12 cycles. MiXCR, applied by TCRdb to the 5' RACE reads, yields one record per CDR3 protein. Of 800,000 to 900,000 distinct CDR3 sequences in the sample, 62% were seen once. With respect to this clonotype: Its antigen is unidentified.

Germline V gene lookup returns CDR1 SGDLS and CDR2 YYNGEE. The CDR3 spans 14 residues. V trimming: 2 bases; J trimming: 5 bases; junction bases outside the gene matches: 4. Points from the study as a whole: Changes in expanded clonotypes were possibly confounded, as the CMV status of donors was unknown. TCR beta diversity per million T cells fell roughly linearly with age.

The clonotype was recovered from a man aged 25 to 40 in good health. The V call is TRBV9, the J call TRBJ1-1, with 9 bases aligning to TRBD1. The sequenced material came from blood. CDR3: CASSVRDRVTEAFF. CDR3 DNA: TGTGCCAGCAGCGTCCGGGACAGGGTGACTGAAGCTTTCTTT.